The 31 T cell receptor beta chains below come from one sample, sequenced in a study of blood T cell repertoires in COVID-19. Profiled with immunoSEQ multiplex PCR; TCRdb holds only in-frame clones, not every one. The sample consists of some 43,000 clones, about 90% of them appearing once. The specimen sequenced was peripheral blood. Every receptor here comes from a human donor in a cohort sampled during active COVID-19.

This clone appeared a single time. CDR3 protein: CASSRDSWNTEAFF. For the CDR3, the DNA is TGTGCCAGCAGCCGGGACAGCTGGAACACTGAAGCTTTCTTT. This chain connects TRBV28 to TRBJ1-1; TRBD1 aligns across 7 bases. The CDR3 is 14 residues long. J lost 1 base, V lost 6 bases, and 5 bases had no gene match. Germline values: CDR1 MDHEN, CDR2 SYDVKM. The variable domain in full, completed from reference TRBV28 and TRBJ1-1, reads DVKVTQSSRYLVKRTGEKVFLECVQDMDHENMFWYRQDPGLGLRLIYFSYDVKMKEKGDIPEGYSVSREKKERFSLILESASTNQTSMYLCASSRDSWNTEAFFGQGTRLTVV.

The rearrangement uses TRBV29-1 and TRBJ2-5; TRBD1 agrees at 8 bases. Germline CDR1 SQVTM, CDR2 ANQGSEA. Unmatched junction bases numbered 5, after V lost 6 bases and J lost 5 bases. The CDR3 length is 12 residues. The CDR3 DNA is TGCAGCGTAGACAGGGGAGCGGAGACCCAGTACTTC. This encodes CSVDRGAETQYF.

V gene TRBV18 combines with J gene TRBJ1-5; D gene uncertain. CDR1 is KGHSH, CDR2 LQKENI, per germline. Trimming cost V 4 bases and J 2 bases, with 9 bases left between them. The CDR3 is 14 residues long. For the CDR3, the DNA is TGTGCCAGCTCACGGGGAGGTGGCAATCAGCCCCAGCATTTT. Translated, it gives CASSRGGGNQPQHF. The complete variable domain, with remaining parts taken from reference TRBV18 and TRBJ1-5, reads NAGVMQNPRHLVRRRGQEARLRCSPMKGHSHVYWYRQLPEEGLKFMVYLQKENIIDESGMPKERFSAEFPKEGPSILRIQQVVRGDSAAYFCASSRGGGNQPQHFGDGTRLSIL.

J is TRBJ1-1 and V is TRBV30; tentatively, D is TRBD1 (6 bases). Germline CDR1 reads GTSNPN; CDR2 reads SVGIG (reference sequence). V was pared by 3 bases and J by 4 bases, with 15 bases between. This CDR3 is 14 amino acids long. Written as DNA, the CDR3 is TGTGCCTGGAGGAAGGCAGGGGTAACCACTGAAGCTTTCTTT. The encoded protein is CAWRKAGVTTEAFF.

The chain employs TRBV6-1 and TRBJ2-5; D may be TRBD2 (6 bases). CDR1 is MNHNS, CDR2 SASEGT, per germline. This CDR3 has 16 amino acids. Trimming removed 2 bases from V and 2 bases from J, with 15 bases in between. DNA of the CDR3: TGTGCCAGCAGTGAATTGGTGGGAGGAAAACAAGAGACCCAGTACTTC. Residues: CASSELVGGKQETQYF.

In DNA form, the CDR3 reads TGTGCCAGCACCTCCCCCGGGGAGCTGTTTTTT. Translating it yields CASTSPGELFF. The rearrangement joins TRBV12-3 or TRBV12-4 to TRBJ2-2, with D uncertain. CDR3 size: 11 residues. V was clipped by 7 bases and J by 6 bases, with 6 bases between them.

The genes are TRBV7-7 and TRBJ2-6; 12 bases map to TRBD1. The CDR3 consists of 17 residues. The germline V gene encodes CDR1 SSHAT and CDR2 FNYEAQ (reference sequence). CDR3 in DNA: TGTGCTGTAAAGTTGGGACAGGGGGCATCTGGGGCCAACGTCCTGACTTTC. Its translation: CAVKLGQGASGANVLTF.

This chain connects TRBV7-2 to TRBJ2-7, with a possible D match to TRBD2 (6 bases). Trimming pared 5 bases from V and 5 bases from J, leaving 13 bases between. Germline loops: CDR1 SGHTA, CDR2 FQGNSA. This CDR3 region has 13 residues. This CDR3 reads CASSQLRRDEQYF. The CDR3 DNA follows: TGTGCCAGCAGCCAATTAAGGAGGGACGAGCAGTACTTC.

This rearrangement joins TRBV5-1 to TRBJ2-1; 9 positions match TRBD2. Germline values: CDR1 SGHRS, CDR2 YFSETQ. The V gene end was trimmed by 5 bases and the J gene end by 5 bases; junction bases not matched to a gene: 8. The CDR3 has 15 amino acids. CDR3 in amino acids: CASRQLAGLDNEQFF. The CDR3 nucleotides are TGCGCCAGCAGGCAACTAGCGGGTCTTGACAATGAGCAGTTCTTC.

The genes are TRBV19 and TRBJ2-7; perhaps TRBD2 as D (5 bases). This CDR3 has 13 residues. V was pared by 5 bases and J by 3 bases, with 11 bases between. In germline, CDR1 is LNHDA, CDR2 SQIVND (reference sequence). The CDR3 loop is CASSGGPLYEQYF. In DNA form, the CDR3 reads TGTGCCAGTAGTGGAGGCCCCCTCTACGAGCAGTACTTC.

The chain links TRBV6-1 to TRBJ1-1; 9 positions agree with TRBD1. The CDR3 runs 15 residues. The junction had 7 bases not matched to a gene; V was cut back by 2 bases and J by 6 bases. Germline V gene data show CDR1 as MNHNS and CDR2 as SASEGT. The CDR3 DNA reads TGTGCCAGCAGTGAACCAACAGGGGGCCGATCTGAAGCTTTCTTT. This encodes CASSEPTGGRSEAFF.

The rearrangement links TRBV5-4 to TRBJ2-7; weak D call: TRBD1 (6 bases). The CDR3 is 13 residues long. The germline V gene has CDR1 SGHNT and CDR2 YYREEE (reference sequence). The V end was cut by 5 bases, the J end by 2 bases, with 11 bases between. The CDR3 sequence is CASSSQGPYEQYF. The CDR3 DNA follows: TGTGCCAGCAGTAGTCAGGGGCCCTACGAGCAGTACTTC.

The J gene is TRBJ1-1, the V gene TRBV12-3 or TRBV12-4; 7 bases align to TRBD1. V dropped 6 bases and J dropped 6; count of bases not matched to a gene: 7. CDR3 length equals 13 residues. CDR3 region: CASSRDRAAEAFF. The CDR3 nucleotides read TGTGCCAGCAGCCGAGACAGGGCAGCTGAAGCTTTCTTT.

This chain connects TRBV9 to TRBJ2-1, with 9 bases that match TRBD2. This CDR3 spans 15 amino acids. Germline trimming cut 0 bases from V and 7 bases from J; bases unmatched to any gene: 5. Germline V gives CDR1 SGDLS, CDR2 YYNGEE. Written as DNA, the CDR3 is TGTGCCAGCAGCGTAGGCCTAGCGGGATGGAATGAGCAGTTCTTC. Protein sequence: CASSVGLAGWNEQFF. The complete variable domain, with remaining parts taken from reference TRBV9 and TRBJ2-1, reads DSGVTQTPKHLITATGQRVTLRCSPRSGDLSVYWYQQSLDQGLQFLIQYYNGEERAKGNILERFSAQQFPDLHSELNLSSLELGDSALYFCASSVGLAGWNEQFFGPGTRLTVL.

This chain connects TRBV7-2 to TRBJ2-2, with D unclear. Between the trimmed V and J ends, which lost 4 bases and 3 bases, there was a span of 15 bases. CDR1 is SGHTA, CDR2 FQGNSA, per germline. The CDR3 consists of 16 residues. The chain's CDR3 is CASSSLQRTYTGELFF. In DNA form, the CDR3 reads TGTGCCAGCAGCTCATTACAGAGAACATACACCGGGGAGCTGTTTTTT.

This rearrangement joins TRBV12-3 or TRBV12-4 to TRBJ2-1; 8 bases match TRBD2. The CDR3 covers 12 residues. V gave up 5 bases and J gave up 15 bases; unmatched junction bases: 9. The chain's CDR3 is CASSGTGGALFF. Written as DNA, the CDR3 is TGTGCCAGCAGTGGGACGGGGGGGGCTCTGTTCTTC.

CDR3 loop: CASSLGRGRSGSEAFF. In DNA, the CDR3 is TGTGCCAGCAGCTTAGGGCGGGGGCGGTCGGGTAGTGAAGCTTTCTTT. The V call is TRBV7-8, the J call TRBJ1-1, with a weak D call TRBD1 (6 bases). Germline V gene data show CDR1 as SGHVS and CDR2 as FQNEAQ. The CDR3 spans 16 residues. Trimming removed 1 base at V and 7 bases at J, with 19 bases between.

This clone turned up a few times. The V and J genes are TRBV3-1 (or the pseudogene TRBV3-2) and TRBJ1-2; TRBD1 matches at 11 bases. V lost 1 base to trimming and J lost 4 bases; unmatched junction nucleotides: 2. The CDR3 extends over 15 amino acids. CDR1 is LGHDT and CDR2 is YNNKEL in the germline V gene (reference sequence). CDR3 DNA: TGTGCCAGCAGCCAAGGGACAGGGGGCGTCTATGGCTACACCTTC. Its protein product is CASSQGTGGVYGYTF.

The rearrangement links TRBV28 to TRBJ1-1; D perhaps matches TRBD1 (5 bases). Germline-derived CDR1 and CDR2 are MDHEN and SYDVKM. The V and J ends lost 6 bases and 7 bases respectively, with 9 bases between them. The length of the CDR3 is 11 residues. This CDR3 is CASSTTDEAFF. The CDR3 nucleotides read TGTGCCAGCAGCACGACAGATGAAGCTTTCTTT.

The chain carries TRBV5-1 and TRBJ2-2; 9 nucleotides match TRBD2. Trimming at V came to 1 base and at J to 6 bases, leaving 7 bases not matched to a gene. The CDR3 is 16 residues long. The V gene's germline CDR1 is SGHRS and CDR2 YFSETQ. For the CDR3, the DNA is TGCGCCAGCAGCTTGAATTTCGCGGGAGGGCCCGGGGAGCTGTTTTTT. Protein sequence: CASSLNFAGGPGELFF.

The chain combines TRBV28 with TRBJ1-6; D is possibly TRBD1 (5 bases). Germline CDR1 is MDHEN and CDR2 is SYDVKM. This CDR3 region has 15 residues. V was trimmed by 7 bases and J by 5 bases, leaving 15 bases between them. The CDR3 bases are TGTGCCAGCATGCAGGGTTACTCAAATAATTCACCCCTCCACTTT. It is translated as CASMQGYSNNSPLHF.

This chain uses TRBV29-1 with TRBJ1-2; 9 bases are a match to TRBD1. The CDR3 sequence is 12 residues long. The J segment lost 8 bases and the V segment lost 6 bases, leaving 7 bases of the junction unmatched. Looked up from germline, CDR1 is SQVTM and CDR2 is ANQGSEA. The CDR3 loop reads CSVRTGGAGYTF. The CDR3 DNA follows: TGCAGCGTGAGAACAGGGGGCGCCGGCTACACCTTC.

The chain combines TRBV28 with TRBJ2-1, with D perhaps TRBD1 (6 bases). Trimming took off 8 bases at V and 2 bases at J, with 13 bases between the two ends. CDR1 and CDR2 (germline): MDHEN, SYDVKM. The CDR3 has 14 amino acids. The CDR3 reads CASLDRFAYNEQFF. The CDR3 nucleotides read TGTGCCAGCCTAGACAGGTTCGCCTACAATGAGCAGTTCTTC.

Remarks on this clone: The junction departs from germline at one end; a sequencing error may be responsible. The chain is built from TRBV5-1 and TRBJ2-2; maybe TRBD2 (5 bases). This CDR3 contains 15 residues. Germline V gives CDR1 SGHRS, CDR2 YFSETQ. CDR3 in DNA: TGCGCCAGCAGCTTGGGGGCCGGGAACGCCGGGGAGCTGTTTTTT. Its protein is CASSLGAGNAGELFF.

The CDR3 sequence: CASSQDSINEQFF. CDR3 coding DNA: TGTGCCAGCAGCCAAGATAGTATCAATGAGCAGTTCTTC. The chain couples TRBV4-2 to TRBJ2-1, with D hard to call. Germline V gene lookup returns CDR1 LGHNA and CDR2 YNFKEQ. The CDR3 covers 13 residues. Trimming shortened V by 0 bases and J by 6 bases, and 6 bases separated the two germline ends.

The chain carries TRBV18 and TRBJ1-1, with TRBD1 matching over 11 bases. Germline CDR1 KGHSH, CDR2 LQKENI. With 6 bases clipped from V and 4 bases from J, the junction kept 4 bases outside the gene matches. The CDR3 spans 14 residues. In nucleotides, the CDR3 is TGTGCCAGCTCCCCCGGGACAGGGGGCACTGAAGCTTTCTTT. Its protein is CASSPGTGGTEAFF.

For the CDR3, the DNA is TGCGCCAGCAGCTGGAGTAGCGGGAGGGCCATAGACACCGGGGAGCTGTTTTTT. Residues: CASSWSSGRAIDTGELFF. The chain joins TRBV5-1 to TRBJ2-2; 11 positions agree with TRBD2. V was pared by 3 bases and J by 3 bases, with 10 bases of the junction left unmatched. The CDR3 has 18 residues. Looked up from germline, CDR1 is SGHRS and CDR2 is YFSETQ.

Only a few counts were recorded for this clone. The chain employs TRBV12-3 or TRBV12-4 and TRBJ2-5; D gene ambiguous. The V and J ends lost 6 bases and 0 bases respectively, with 5 bases between them. The CDR3 runs 12 residues. CDR3 nucleotides: TGTGCCAGCAGGGCCTACCAAGAGACCCAGTACTTC. Encoded protein: CASRAYQETQYF.

A few counts support this clone. The rearrangement joins TRBV6-2 or TRBV6-3 to TRBJ2-4; TRBD1 might be the D (6 bases). The length of the CDR3 is 16 residues. Germline loops: CDR1 MNHEY, CDR2 SVGEGT. The V end lost 5 bases, the J end lost 3 bases, and 17 bases lay between the germline ends. Here the CDR3 reads CASSPRTVTVKNIQYF. CDR3 nucleotide sequence: TGTGCCAGCAGTCCACGGACAGTTACGGTCAAAAACATTCAGTACTTC.

The chain has TRBV5-5 and TRBJ2-3; TRBD1 matches 7 bases. J gave up 8 bases and V 1 base, and 7 bases lay outside the gene matches. Germline-derived CDR1 and CDR2 are SGHKS and YYEKEE (reference sequence). The CDR3 spans 14 residues. Here the CDR3 reads CASSLRQGWGTQYF. CDR3 DNA sequence: TGTGCCAGCAGCTTGAGACAGGGTTGGGGTACGCAGTATTTT. Full variable domain (remainder filled in from reference TRBV5-5 and TRBJ2-3): DAGVTQSPTHLIKTRGQQVTLRCSPISGHKSVSWYQQVLGQGPQFIFQYYEKEERGRGNFPDRFSARQFPNYSSELNVNALLLGDSALYLCASSLRQGWGTQYFGPGTRLTVL.

The chain recombines TRBV11-1 with TRBJ2-1, with a tentative D call TRBD1 (6 bases). Germline assignment: CDR1 SGHAT and CDR2 FQDESV (reference sequence). CDR3 size: 16 residues. The V and J ends lost 3 bases and 2 bases respectively, with 14 bases between them. CDR3 residues: CASSFWAGTTYNEQFF. The CDR3 DNA follows: TGTGCCAGCAGCTTTTGGGCCGGGACAACCTACAATGAGCAGTTCTTC.